This T cell receptor beta chain was captured in a study of T cell responses to AZD1222 COVID-19 vaccine. Libraries were prepared by immunoSEQ multiplex PCR; TCRdb keeps only in-frame clonotypes and omits some of them. Found here are 170,000 or so clones, approximately 90% of them singletons; the top ten hold about 1.6%. The material sequenced was peripheral blood, taken on day 0 of AZD1222 vaccination. This TCR came from an adult in good health.

The CDR3 nucleotides are TGTGCCACCCGGGTTTTGGGGAACACTGAAGCTTTCTTT. Translated, it gives CATRVLGNTEAFF. This rearrangement joins TRBV13 to TRBJ1-1, with unresolved D. Germline CDR1 PRHDT, CDR2 FYEKMQ (reference sequence). The CDR3 is 13 amino acids. V shed 10 bases and J shed 1 base, with 13 bases lying between them.